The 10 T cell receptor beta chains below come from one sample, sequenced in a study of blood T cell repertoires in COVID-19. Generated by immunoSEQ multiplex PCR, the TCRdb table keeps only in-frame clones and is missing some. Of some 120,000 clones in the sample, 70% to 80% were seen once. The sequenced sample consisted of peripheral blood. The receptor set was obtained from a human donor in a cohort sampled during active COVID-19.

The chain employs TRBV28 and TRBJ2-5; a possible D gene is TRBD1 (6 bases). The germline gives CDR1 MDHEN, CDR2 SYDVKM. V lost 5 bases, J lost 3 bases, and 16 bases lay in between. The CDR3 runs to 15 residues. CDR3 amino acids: CASSLGWGREETQYF. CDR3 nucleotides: TGTGCCAGCAGTCTAGGGTGGGGGCGGGAAGAGACCCAGTACTTC. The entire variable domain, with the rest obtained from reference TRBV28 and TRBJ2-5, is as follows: DVKVTQSSRYLVKRTGEKVFLECVQDMDHENMFWYRQDPGLGLRLIYFSYDVKMKEKGDIPEGYSVSREKKERFSLILESASTNQTSMYLCASSLGWGREETQYFGPGTRLLVL.

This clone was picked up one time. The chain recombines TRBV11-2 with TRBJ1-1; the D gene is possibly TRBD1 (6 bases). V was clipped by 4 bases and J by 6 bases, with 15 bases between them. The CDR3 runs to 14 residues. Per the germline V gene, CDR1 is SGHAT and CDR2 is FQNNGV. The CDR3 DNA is TGTGCCAGCAGCTCACAGGGTGTCTTCGCTGAAGCTTTCTTT. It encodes CASSSQGVFAEAFF.

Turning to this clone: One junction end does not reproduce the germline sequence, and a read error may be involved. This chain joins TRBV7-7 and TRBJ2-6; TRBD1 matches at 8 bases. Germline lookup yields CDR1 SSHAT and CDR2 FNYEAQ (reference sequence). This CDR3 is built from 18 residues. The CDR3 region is CASSHLDRGVCGANVLTF. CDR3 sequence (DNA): TGTGCTAGCAGTCACCTCGACAGGGGAGTATGTGGGGCCAACGTCCTGACTTTC.

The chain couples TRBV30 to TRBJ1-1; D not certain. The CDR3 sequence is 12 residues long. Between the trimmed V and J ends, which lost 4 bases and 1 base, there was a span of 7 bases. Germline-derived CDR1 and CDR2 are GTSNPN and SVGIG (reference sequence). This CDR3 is CAWIRGNTEAFF. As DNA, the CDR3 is TGTGCCTGGATACGGGGGAACACTGAAGCTTTCTTT. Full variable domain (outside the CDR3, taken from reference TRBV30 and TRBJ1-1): SQTIHQWPATLVQPVGSPLSLECTVEGTSNPNLYWYRQAAGRGLQLLFYSVGIGQISSEVPQNLSASRPQDRQFILSSKKLLLSDSGFYLCAWIRGNTEAFFGQGTRLTVV.

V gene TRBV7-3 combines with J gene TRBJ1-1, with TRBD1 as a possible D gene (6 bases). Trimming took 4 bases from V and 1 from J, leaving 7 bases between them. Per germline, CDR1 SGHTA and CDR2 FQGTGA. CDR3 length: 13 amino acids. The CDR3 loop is CASSSDRNTEAFF. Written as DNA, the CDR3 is TGTGCCAGCAGCTCGGACAGGAACACTGAAGCTTTCTTT. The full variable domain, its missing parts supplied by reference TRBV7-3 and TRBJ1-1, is GAGVSQTPSNKVTEKGKYVELRCDPISGHTALYWYRQSLGQGPEFLIYFQGTGAADDSGLPNDRFFAVRPEGSVSTLKIQRTERGDSAVYLCASSSDRNTEAFFGQGTRLTVV.

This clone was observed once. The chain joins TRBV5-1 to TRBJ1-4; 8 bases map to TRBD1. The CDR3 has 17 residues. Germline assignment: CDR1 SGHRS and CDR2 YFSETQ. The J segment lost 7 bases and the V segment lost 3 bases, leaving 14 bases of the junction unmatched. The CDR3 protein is CASSSGTGPNDGEKLFF. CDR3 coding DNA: TGCGCCAGCAGCTCCGGGACAGGTCCGAACGATGGTGAAAAACTGTTTTTT.

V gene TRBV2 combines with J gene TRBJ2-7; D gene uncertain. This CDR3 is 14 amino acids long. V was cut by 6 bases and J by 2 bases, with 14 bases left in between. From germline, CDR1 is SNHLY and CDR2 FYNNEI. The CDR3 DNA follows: TGTGCCAGCAGAGTGGGCAGTGCTACCTACGAGCAGTACTTC. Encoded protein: CASRVGSATYEQYF.

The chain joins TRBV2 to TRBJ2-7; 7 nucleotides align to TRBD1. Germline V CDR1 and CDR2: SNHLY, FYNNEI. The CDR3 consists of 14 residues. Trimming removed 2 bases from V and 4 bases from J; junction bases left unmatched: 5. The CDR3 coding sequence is TGTGCCAGCAGTGAAAACAGGGGTGGGTACGAGCAGTACTTC. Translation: CASSENRGGYEQYF.

CDR3 region: CASSLGSGMREQYF. The CDR3 coding sequence is TGTGCCAGCAGTTTAGGTAGCGGGATGCGCGAGCAGTACTTC. The chain employs TRBV27 and TRBJ2-7, with 8 positions matching TRBD2. The CDR3 runs 14 residues. Germline lookup yields CDR1 MNHEY and CDR2 SMNVEV (reference sequence). J was trimmed by 6 bases and V by 2 bases; bases with no gene match: 6.

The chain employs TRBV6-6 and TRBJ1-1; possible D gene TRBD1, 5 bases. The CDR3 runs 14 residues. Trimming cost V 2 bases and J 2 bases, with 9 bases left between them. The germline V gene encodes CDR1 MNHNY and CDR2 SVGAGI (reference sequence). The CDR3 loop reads CASSYRDFNTEAFF. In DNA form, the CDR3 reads TGTGCCAGCAGTTACCGGGACTTTAACACTGAAGCTTTCTTT.